This T cell receptor beta chain emerged from a study of beta chain features in type 1 diabetes. Sorting based on CD45RO/CCR7/CD25/CD127/CD95/CD27 separated CD4+ naive, central memory, regulatory and stem cell-like memory cells. Sorted populations all had greater than 98% purity. Every isolated RNA sample was fully reverse transcribed, so sequencing captured expressed TCRB transcripts. The method was immunoSEQ multiplex PCR; TCRdb's version includes in-frame clones alone and lacks a portion of them. The data contain about 170,000 clones, about 7.9% of them seen just once; the ten biggest clones take up roughly 0.5%. Regarding the study as a whole: There was a moderate but significant shortening of TCRB CDR3s in all four CD4+ subsets of Type 1 diabetes patients. Patients' naive, central memory and regulatory TCRB repertoires appeared more alike than those of healthy donors.

This CDR3 has 13 amino acids. Germline loops: CDR1 WSHSY, CDR2 SAAADI. As to this clone: The antigen is unknown. One end of the junction fails to match germline, which may point to a read error.

The chain uses TRBV10-2 and TRBJ2-7, with D perhaps matching TRBD1 (5 bases). This receptor was obtained from a man aged 18 to 30 with type 1 diabetes. The sample was central memory CD4+ T cells from blood. In DNA, the CDR3 is TGCGCCAGCAGTGAGTCTGAGTGGGCCAGGGTTATCTTC. Amino acid sequence: CASSESEWARVIF.